The 28 T cell receptor beta chains in this list originate from one sample, sequenced in a study of blood T cell repertoires in COVID-19. Here immunoSEQ multiplex PCR was the method, and the copy in TCRdb shows in-frame clones only, minus some. The table records roughly 330,000 clones, 70% to 90% of them present only once. Material for sequencing was PBMCs or T cells enriched from blood (not recorded which). These receptors originate from a woman in her twenties or thirties who had recovered from COVID-19.

V usage is TRBV19 and J usage is TRBJ1-3, with TRBD1 matching over 11 bases. Per the germline V gene, CDR1 is LNHDA and CDR2 is SQIVND (reference sequence). J lost 1 base, V lost 5 bases, and 4 bases had no gene match. The CDR3 is made up of 16 amino acids. CDR3 amino acids: CASSPRDRGSGNTIYF. The CDR3 DNA follows: TGTGCCAGTAGTCCTAGGGACAGGGGGTCTGGAAACACCATATATTTT.

This clone was counted a single time. The chain joins TRBV3-1 (or the pseudogene TRBV3-2) to TRBJ2-2; a weak D match, TRBD2 (5 bases). Germline V lookup: CDR1 LGHDT, CDR2 YNNKEL (reference sequence). Trimming left V 2 bases short and J 1 base short, with 5 bases between. The CDR3 covers 14 residues. The CDR3 sequence is CASSQRGNTGELFF. The CDR3 region has the DNA TGTGCCAGCAGCCAACGGGGGAACACCGGGGAGCTGTTTTTT.

A few counts support this clone. The chain links TRBV5-1 to TRBJ1-1, with a tentative D call TRBD1 (5 bases). Germline-derived CDR1 and CDR2 are SGHRS and YFSETQ. This CDR3 is 14 amino acids long. Trimming removed 0 bases from V and 6 bases from J, with 12 bases in between. For the CDR3, the DNA is TGCGCCAGCAGCTTGGCGGGGGTCCAGGCTGAAGCTTTCTTT. As protein: CASSLAGVQAEAFF.

The J gene is TRBJ1-1, the V gene TRBV14; D not resolved. V gave up 1 base and J gave up 5 bases, with 8 bases separating them. The CDR3 is made up of 13 amino acids. In germline, CDR1 is SGHDN, CDR2 FVKESK. CDR3 sequence: CASSQGAGTEAFF. For the CDR3, the DNA is TGTGCCAGCAGCCAAGGGGCGGGGACTGAAGCTTTCTTT.

The V call is TRBV6-5, the J call TRBJ2-3; no definite D call. This CDR3 comprises 11 residues. The V gene lost 8 bases and the J gene lost 6 bases, with 9 bases spanning the gap. CDR1 and CDR2 from the germline V gene are MNHEY and SVGAGI. The chain's CDR3 is CASDFLDTQYF. CDR3 nucleotide sequence: TGTGCCAGCGACTTCTTGGATACGCAGTATTTT.

The chain carries TRBV9 and TRBJ1-5; 9 nucleotides align to TRBD1. The germline gives CDR1 SGDLS, CDR2 YYNGEE. The length of the CDR3 is 14 residues. V gave up 5 bases and J gave up 7 bases; unmatched junction bases: 7. The CDR3 loop is CASSAGTGKQPQHF. The CDR3 region has the DNA TGTGCCAGCAGTGCCGGGACAGGGAAGCAGCCCCAGCATTTT.

This clone has only one observation. This chain connects TRBV7-9 to TRBJ1-4, with D hard to call. Germline CDR1 SEHNR, CDR2 FQNEAQ (reference sequence). The CDR3 has 14 amino acids. V was cut by 5 bases and J by 3 bases, with 10 bases left in between. CDR3 protein: CASSLAGPNEKLFF. DNA for the CDR3: TGTGCCAGCAGCCTTGCGGGTCCTAATGAAAAACTGTTTTTT.

This chain connects TRBV5-1 to TRBJ2-7, with 8 positions matching TRBD1. The CDR3 totals 15 residues. The V gene end was trimmed by 1 base and the J gene end by 3 bases; junction bases not matched to a gene: 6. Germline CDR1 SGHRS, CDR2 YFSETQ. CDR3 loop: CASSLPTGQGYEQYF. Written as DNA, the CDR3 is TGCGCCAGCAGCTTGCCCACTGGACAGGGCTACGAGCAGTACTTC.

The chain recombines TRBV6-1 with TRBJ2-2; D possibly corresponds to TRBD1 (7 bases). Germline V gene sequence: CDR1 MNHNS, CDR2 SASEGT. V was clipped by 2 bases and J by 3 bases, with 16 bases between them. The CDR3 totals 17 residues. The DNA for the CDR3 is TGTGCCAGCAGTGAATTCTGGGCAGGGGGGTACACCGGGGAGCTGTTTTTT. It codes for CASSEFWAGGYTGELFF.

The chain employs TRBV5-6 and TRBJ2-7; 8 positions agree with TRBD2. J lost 0 bases, V lost 0 bases, and 11 bases had no gene match. The length of the CDR3 is 18 residues. Germline V CDR1 and CDR2: SGHDT, YYEEEE. In DNA, the CDR3 is TGTGCCAGCAGCTTGGGCCGGAAGATAGCGGGGCTCTCCTACGAGCAGTACTTC. It translates to CASSLGRKIAGLSYEQYF.

This clone was detected once. V and J are TRBV27 and TRBJ2-7; no clear D gene. Trimming took off 2 bases at V and 3 bases at J, with 8 bases between the two ends. The CDR3 is made up of 13 amino acids. The germline gives CDR1 MNHEY, CDR2 SMNVEV (reference sequence). Here the CDR3 DNA reads TGTGCCAGCAGTTTAGGTCGGTTCTACGAGCAGTACTTC. It encodes CASSLGRFYEQYF.

The V call is TRBV19, the J call TRBJ1-2; a possible D gene is TRBD1 (5 bases). V dropped 1 base and J dropped 4 bases, with 13 bases sitting between them. The CDR3 is 15 amino acids. Germline loops: CDR1 LNHDA, CDR2 SQIVND (reference sequence). The CDR3 DNA is TGTGCCAGTAGTATAGCCCAGGGAGGTTCCTATGGCTACACCTTC. It translates to CASSIAQGGSYGYTF.

V and J are TRBV18 and TRBJ2-7; 7 positions match TRBD1. Germline loops: CDR1 KGHSH, CDR2 LQKENI. V lost 5 bases, J lost 3 bases, and 13 bases stayed unmatched. CDR3 length: 16 amino acids. The CDR3 sequence: CASSSSYRGLNYEQYF. DNA for the CDR3: TGTGCCAGCTCATCCTCATACAGGGGTCTTAACTACGAGCAGTACTTC.

This clone is a singleton in its sample. CDR3 bases: TGTGCCAGCAGCCCCGCCCGGACAGGCATCAATGAGCAGTTCTTC. Amino acid sequence: CASSPARTGINEQFF. The genes are TRBV6-2 or TRBV6-3 and TRBJ2-1; 7 nucleotides agree with TRBD1. In germline, CDR1 is MNHEY, CDR2 SVGEGT. The V segment lost 6 bases and the J segment 6 bases; nucleotides outside the gene matches: 11. This CDR3 has 15 amino acids.

V and J are TRBV21-1 and TRBJ1-2; the D call in the table, TRBD1, was not verified against the DNA. TRBV21-1 is a known pseudogene. The CDR3 sequence is 13 residues long. CDR3: CASSKDTNYGYTF. As DNA, the CDR3 is TGTGCCAGCAGCAAGGACACAAACTATGGCTACACCTTC.

The J gene is TRBJ2-3, the V gene TRBV27, with D tentatively TRBD1 (6 bases). Trimming stripped 5 bases from V and 0 bases from J, with 15 bases between. Germline loops: CDR1 MNHEY, CDR2 SMNVEV (reference sequence). The CDR3 extends over 16 amino acids. CDR3 in amino acids: CASSPGTSTSTDTQYF. CDR3 in DNA: TGTGCCAGCAGTCCCGGGACATCTACTAGCACAGATACGCAGTATTTT.

The genes are TRBV11-2 and TRBJ1-6; no clear D gene. The CDR3 is 14 residues long. CDR1 and CDR2 (germline): SGHAT, FQNNGV. Trimming pared 0 bases from V and 6 bases from J, leaving 6 bases between. CDR3: CASSLEGVNSPLHF. The CDR3 nucleotides read TGTGCCAGCAGCTTAGAGGGAGTTAATTCACCCCTCCACTTT.

The sample holds one count of this clone. The CDR3 DNA is TGTGCCAGCAGTTACGGGGTCCAGGGCGGTCAGCCCCAGCATTTT. Protein: CASSYGVQGGQPQHF. The V gene is TRBV6-2 or TRBV6-3, the J gene TRBJ1-5, with a possible D match to TRBD1 (5 bases). CDR3 length equals 15 residues. Trimming stripped 2 bases from V and 6 bases from J, with 14 bases between. From germline, CDR1 is MNHEY and CDR2 SVGEGT.

CDR3 sequence: CASSFISGNYGYTF. CDR3 DNA sequence: TGTGCCAGCAGCTTTATTTCAGGGAACTATGGCTACACCTTC. V usage is TRBV7-2 and J usage is TRBJ1-2, with a possible D match to TRBD1 (5 bases). The germline CDR1 and CDR2 sequences are SGHTA and FQGNSA. Trimming pared 3 bases from V and 2 bases from J, leaving 10 bases between. The CDR3 has 14 residues.

V and J are TRBV12-5 and TRBJ1-2; a possible D gene is TRBD1 (5 bases). V lost 0 bases and J 5 bases, leaving 22 bases between the germline ends. This CDR3 contains 18 residues. Germline V gene data show CDR1 as LGHNT and CDR2 as FRNRAP. In nucleotides, the CDR3 is TGTGCTAGTGGTTTGGTACGGTCGCCAGGGAATGTTGGTTATGGCTACACCTTC. Amino acid sequence: CASGLVRSPGNVGYGYTF.

The chain combines TRBV9 with TRBJ1-2; tentatively, D is TRBD1 (5 bases). V was shortened by 0 bases and J by 3 bases, with 9 bases between the two germline ends. There are 14 residues in the CDR3. Germline CDR1 and CDR2: SGDLS and YYNGEE. CDR3 sequence (DNA): TGTGCCAGCAGCGTAGGTCAGGGCGACTATGGCTACACCTTC. Translated: CASSVGQGDYGYTF.

This clone is a singleton in its sample. The rearrangement joins TRBV5-1 to TRBJ1-2, with a possible D match to TRBD1 (6 bases). The CDR3 loop spans 15 amino acids. Germline loops: CDR1 SGHRS, CDR2 YFSETQ. V lost 4 bases to trimming and J lost 8 bases, with 21 bases between them. CDR3 amino acids: CASSTGAGAALGYTF. DNA for the CDR3: TGCGCCAGCAGCACCGGGGCAGGGGCGGCGTTGGGCTACACCTTC.

The chain employs TRBV4-1 and TRBJ1-3, with D hard to call. Trimming removed 1 base from V and 0 bases from J, with 7 bases in between. This CDR3 is 15 amino acids long. Germline values: CDR1 MGHRA, CDR2 YSYEKL. The CDR3 bases are TGCGCCAGCAGCCAAGTCTACCTCTCTGGAAACACCATATATTTT. As protein: CASSQVYLSGNTIYF.

The V call is TRBV5-1, the J call TRBJ1-1, with 7 positions matching TRBD1. After removal of 2 bases from V and 1 base from J, the junction contained 8 bases not matched to a gene. Looked up from germline, CDR1 is SGHRS and CDR2 is YFSETQ. The CDR3 has 16 residues. The CDR3 DNA is TGCGCCAGCAGCTTTACACAGACAGGGCCGAACACTGAAGCTTTCTTT. Its translation is CASSFTQTGPNTEAFF.

This chain uses TRBV19 with TRBJ2-2, with a weak D call TRBD2 (5 bases). The CDR3 consists of 12 residues. Germline CDR1 and CDR2: LNHDA and SQIVND (reference sequence). With 5 bases removed from V and 7 bases from J, the gap between germline ends came to 8 bases. The CDR3 loop reads CASSGGDGELFF. The CDR3 nucleotides read TGTGCCAGTAGTGGAGGAGACGGGGAGCTGTTTTTT.

This clone was observed a few times. The chain couples TRBV5-4 to TRBJ1-1; no clear D gene. The germline V and J ends were trimmed by 3 bases and 6 bases, with 15 bases remaining between them. CDR3 length: 14 residues. CDR1 SGHNT and CDR2 YYREEE come from the germline V gene (reference sequence). As DNA, the CDR3 is TGTGCCAGCAGCTCCGGGGTAGGGTTCGCTGAAGCTTTCTTT. Translated: CASSSGVGFAEAFF.

V gene TRBV19 combines with J gene TRBJ2-2, with 8 bases fitting TRBD2. CDR1 and CDR2 (germline): LNHDA, SQIVND (reference sequence). V was pared by 3 bases and J by 2 bases, with 5 bases of the junction left unmatched. This CDR3 spans 16 amino acids. The CDR3 nucleotides are TGTGCCAGTAGTATCCGGGGGGGCTCAAACACCGGGGAGCTGTTTTTT. Protein: CASSIRGGSNTGELFF.

The chain employs TRBV27 and TRBJ1-4; weak D call: TRBD1 (5 bases). This CDR3 is built from 14 residues. Germline V gene lookup returns CDR1 MNHEY and CDR2 SMNVEV (reference sequence). Between the trimmed V and J ends, which lost 3 bases and 8 bases, there was a span of 13 bases. CDR3 DNA sequence: TGTGCCAGCAGTTTTGCCAGGGTAGAAGAAAAACTGTTTTTT. Its translation: CASSFARVEEKLFF.